This T cell receptor (beta chain) was captured in a study of T cell responses to AZD1222 COVID-19 vaccine. Data came from immunoSEQ multiplex PCR; TCRdb stores just in-frame clones and leaves some out. The data show some 84,000 clones, 87% seen once. Note on this clone: Antigen unknown.

The CDR3 runs 15 residues. Per germline, CDR1 LNHDA and CDR2 SQIVND (reference sequence). Trimming stripped 7 bases from V and 0 bases from J, with 10 bases between. Study results and limitations: A mostly white British donor set with more females was recruited, and clonal diversity was possibly underestimated. Reports say nearly half of spike-specific TCRs go after unmutated variant regions.

The TCR originated in an adult who received the AZD1222 COVID-19 vaccine. The chain carries TRBV19 and TRBJ1-6; D gene uncertain. Material: peripheral blood, obtained 28 days after the second AZD1222 dose. This chain's CDR3 is CASTGPSSYNSPLHF. In nucleotides, the CDR3 is TGTGCCAGTACGGGTCCGAGCTCCTATAATTCACCCCTCCACTTT.